The text below deals with one TCR beta chain. Its antigen is unidentified. The entry originates in a study of radiation and T cells in renal cell carcinoma. Study outcomes and limitations: In blood, top tumor clones expanded by 2 weeks, shrinking by 4.

Per germline, CDR1 SGHNT and CDR2 YYREEE (reference sequence). The V gene end was trimmed by 4 bases and the J gene end by 5 bases; junction bases not matched to a gene: 11. This CDR3 is built from 16 residues. Sequenced by immunoSEQ multiplex PCR; TCRdb stores in-frame clones only, minus some. The table has around 64,000 clones, about 74% seen once. The time point denotes: blood 4 weeks post-SBRT, at nephrectomy. The treatment was: 15 Gy SBRT to primary tumor, nephrectomy 4 weeks later. Nephrectomy followed 15 Gy stereotactic body radiation by 4 weeks. The patient's renal cell carcinoma had clear cell pathology.

The sequence came from a man aged 55 to 70 with renal cell carcinoma. The chain carries TRBV5-4 and TRBJ2-1, with TRBD1 identical over 8 bases. The sample was blood, taken from a patient whose treatment included radiotherapy and nephrectomy. This CDR3 reads CASSPDRVGSNNEQFF. In DNA, the CDR3 is TGTGCCAGCAGCCCGGACAGGGTTGGAAGCAACAATGAGCAGTTCTTC.